These 13 T cell receptor beta chains were all obtained from the same sample, sequenced in a study of blood T cell repertoires in COVID-19. Only in-frame clones appear in the TCRdb table, and some are missing; sequencing was by immunoSEQ multiplex PCR. The table shows about 300,000 clones, with 85% to 90% occurring only once. Sequencing was carried out using peripheral blood. These receptors were taken from a woman aged 40 to 49 who had recovered from COVID-19.

The chain couples TRBV19 to TRBJ2-4, with D maybe TRBD1 (5 bases). V lost 5 bases to trimming and J lost 1 base, with 12 bases between them. This CDR3 region has 15 residues. Germline-derived CDR1 and CDR2 are LNHDA and SQIVND (reference sequence). Here the CDR3 reads CASSPSGFAKNIQYF. CDR3 DNA sequence: TGTGCCAGTAGTCCATCAGGGTTTGCCAAAAACATTCAGTACTTC.

The V and J genes are TRBV7-9 and TRBJ1-2; 8 bases align to TRBD1. V lost 0 bases and J lost 4; bases outside the gene matches: 13. This CDR3 is built from 18 residues. Germline CDR1 reads SEHNR; CDR2 reads FQNEAQ (reference sequence). CDR3 protein: CASSLAVWGRGHTYGYTF. The CDR3 DNA follows: TGTGCCAGCAGCTTAGCCGTGTGGGGCAGGGGGCATACCTATGGCTACACCTTC. The full variable domain, with the rest looked up from reference TRBV7-9 and TRBJ1-2, is DTGVSQNPRHKITKRGQNVTFRCDPISEHNRLYWYRQTLGQGPEFLTYFQNEAQLEKSRLLSDRFSAERPKGSFSTLEIQRTEQGDSAMYLCASSLAVWGRGHTYGYTFGSGTRLTVV.

The chain recombines TRBV18 with TRBJ1-1; D not resolved. Germline CDR1 and CDR2: KGHSH and LQKENI. This CDR3 region has 15 residues. V shed 0 bases and J shed 1 base, with 9 bases lying between them. CDR3 nucleotide sequence: TGTGCCAGCTCACCACCTCCGGGAGGGAACACTGAAGCTTTCTTT. Its protein product is CASSPPPGGNTEAFF. Looking up the rest from reference TRBV18 and TRBJ1-1 gives the full variable domain: NAGVMQNPRHLVRRRGQEARLRCSPMKGHSHVYWYRQLPEEGLKFMVYLQKENIIDESGMPKERFSAEFPKEGPSILRIQQVVRGDSAAYFCASSPPPGGNTEAFFGQGTRLTVV.

J is TRBJ2-2 and V is TRBV5-1; 11 nucleotides line up with TRBD1. This CDR3 is built from 15 residues. Trimming at V came to 4 bases and at J to 3 bases, leaving 2 bases not matched to a gene. The germline gives CDR1 SGHRS, CDR2 YFSETQ. The CDR3: CASSRDRGYTGELFF. The CDR3, as DNA: TGCGCCAGCAGCCGGGACAGGGGGTACACCGGGGAGCTGTTTTTT.

This clone was recorded once. J is TRBJ2-2 and V is TRBV19; 7 nucleotides line up with TRBD1. Germline CDR1 and CDR2: LNHDA and SQIVND (reference sequence). The CDR3 totals 17 residues. V was clipped by 5 bases and J by 2 bases; unmatched bases: 11. The CDR3 region is CASSPLPGTVNTGELFF. For the CDR3, the DNA is TGTGCCAGTAGTCCTCTCCCCGGGACAGTAAACACCGGGGAGCTGTTTTTT. Looking up the rest from reference TRBV19 and TRBJ2-2 gives the full variable domain: DGGITQSPKYLFRKEGQNVTLSCEQNLNHDAMYWYRQDPGQGLRLIYYSQIVNDFQKGDIAEGYSVSREKKESFPLTVTSAQKNPTAFYLCASSPLPGTVNTGELFFGEGSRLTVL.

The V call is TRBV5-4, the J call TRBJ1-3; a possible D gene is TRBD1 (5 bases). Germline V gene data show CDR1 as SGHNT and CDR2 as YYREEE (reference sequence). V shed 4 bases and J shed 4 bases, with 15 bases lying between them. The CDR3 spans 15 residues. DNA of the CDR3: TGTGCCAGCAGCCGGGCGGGGCGCGAGGGAAACACCATATATTTT. It yields the protein CASSRAGREGNTIYF.

The chain couples TRBV9 to TRBJ2-1, with D perhaps TRBD1 (6 bases). The germline gives CDR1 SGDLS, CDR2 YYNGEE. V was pared by 3 bases and J by 5 bases, with 18 bases between. The CDR3 has 16 residues. The CDR3 spells CASSALPLDSNNEQFF. CDR3 nucleotide sequence: TGTGCCAGCAGCGCGCTCCCCCTGGACAGTAACAATGAGCAGTTCTTC.

This chain joins TRBV5-4 and TRBJ2-5; D uncertain. The V gene's germline CDR1 is SGHNT and CDR2 YYREEE (reference sequence). The CDR3 contains 13 residues. The V end lost 4 bases, the J end lost 5 bases, and 12 bases lay between the germline ends. The CDR3 coding sequence is TGTGCCAGCAGCCCCGGCCCCGGGGAGACCCAGTACTTC. Residues: CASSPGPGETQYF.

Only one count was recorded for this clone. J is TRBJ2-7 and V is TRBV5-6; the D gene is possibly TRBD1 (5 bases). CDR3 length: 16 residues. V was trimmed by 2 bases and J by 5 bases, leaving 20 bases between them. The germline gives CDR1 SGHDT, CDR2 YYEEEE. In DNA form, the CDR3 reads TGTGCCAGCAGCTTTCCTTCGGACAACGAAGCCGACGAGCAGTACTTC. This gives the protein CASSFPSDNEADEQYF.

The J gene is TRBJ2-1, the V gene TRBV5-3; 8 bases are shared with TRBD1. TRBV5-3 is an ORF; its function is uncertain. The CDR3 has 16 residues. The trim removed 4 bases at V and 6 bases at J, leaving 12 bases unmatched. CDR3 bases: TGTGCCAGAAGCCCCCCAGGGACAGGAGTCGGCAATGAGCAGTTCTTC. Translated, it gives CARSPPGTGVGNEQFF.

This chain connects TRBV14 to TRBJ2-1; tentatively, D is TRBD1 (6 bases). This CDR3 comprises 13 residues. Germline CDR1 and CDR2: SGHDN and FVKESK. V was clipped by 4 bases and J by 10 bases, with 14 bases between them. The CDR3 region has the DNA TGTGCCAGCAGCCCCGGACAGTTTACAGAGCAGTTCTTC. Amino acids: CASSPGQFTEQFF.

The rearrangement joins TRBV2 to TRBJ1-1; 9 nucleotides match TRBD1. Germline V lookup: CDR1 SNHLY, CDR2 FYNNEI. After removal of 7 bases from V and 2 bases from J, the junction contained 8 bases not matched to a gene. The CDR3 is made up of 15 amino acids. DNA for the CDR3: TGTGCCAGCAACCAAAGGACAGGGGCTAACACTGAAGCTTTCTTT. Translating gives CASNQRTGANTEAFF.

The genes are TRBV6-1 and TRBJ1-5, with 10 bases lining up with TRBD1. The CDR3 loop spans 17 amino acids. From germline, CDR1 is MNHNS and CDR2 SASEGT. Trimming took 1 base from V and 2 from J; bases not matched to a gene: 5. The CDR3 DNA is TGTGCCAGCAGTGAAGGGGGGACAGGGGTTGGCAATCAGCCCCAGCATTTT. Its protein is CASSEGGTGVGNQPQHF.